What follows are 6 T cell receptor beta chains derived from one specimen sequenced in a study of T cells expressing NK-cell markers. TCRdb reprocessed the 5' RACE reads and keeps a single row for each CDR3 protein, giving no DNA. This repertoire includes fewer than 200,000 distinct CDR3 sequences. The sample consisted of blood T cells: a sorted CD56 or NKG2C T cell subset, CD4+ or CD8+ T cells, or bulk PBMC T cells (not recorded which). These receptors were collected from a woman between 18 and 75 years old in good health.

The chain carries TRBV4-1 and TRBJ2-3; TCRdb indicates TRBD1, and absent DNA this call remains unverified. Per germline, CDR1 MGHRA and CDR2 YSYEKL. The length of the CDR3 is 17 residues. The CDR3 loop reads CASSQEPGTLNTDTQYF.

J is TRBJ2-7 and V is TRBV7-3; TCRdb's assignment of TRBD2 cannot be checked, as there is no DNA. This CDR3 is 15 amino acids long. CDR1 is SGHTA and CDR2 is FQGTGA in the germline V gene. The CDR3 loop reads CASSFQAGDSYEQYF.

The chain combines TRBV20-1 with TRBJ2-1; TCRdb lists TRBD2, though no DNA is available to test this call. CDR3 length: 13 amino acids. Germline V gives CDR1 DFQATT, CDR2 SNEGSKA (reference sequence). The CDR3 reads CSAGTSAYNEQFF.

The chain employs TRBV12-5 and TRBJ1-1; the TCRdb D gene call, TRBD1, has no DNA to confirm it. The germline CDR1 and CDR2 sequences are LGHNT and FRNRAP. This CDR3 is 13 amino acids long. CDR3 loop: CASGNRGSTEAFF.

This chain joins TRBV2 and TRBJ1-1; no DNA is available, so the TRBD1 call from TCRdb remains unchecked. Germline V lookup: CDR1 SNHLY, CDR2 FYNNEI. This CDR3 has 14 residues. The chain's CDR3 is CASRRQGATTEAFF. Using reference TRBV2 and TRBJ1-1 for the parts outside the CDR3, the full variable domain is EPEVTQTPSHQVTQMGQEVILRCVPISNHLYFYWYRQILGQKVEFLVSFYNNEISEKSEIFDDQFSVERPDGSNFTLKIRSTKLEDSAMYFCASRRQGATTEAFFGQGTRLTVV.

CDR3 residues: CASSLGLAKNIQYF. This sequence joins TRBV7-2 and TRBJ2-4. Germline assignment: CDR1 SGHTA and CDR2 FQGNSA. The CDR3 totals 14 residues.